These T cell receptor beta chains were read from a single sample in a study of cytomegalovirus exposure and HLA in healthy donors. Clones were read by immunoSEQ multiplex PCR, and TCRdb kept only the in-frame ones, dropping some. Of some 320,000 clones in the sample, roughly nine tenths were seen once. The material sequenced was PBMCs. These TCRs come from a woman aged 25 to 39 in good health and CMV-seropositive. Each CDR3 is given with its conserved first and last residue. The order of the fields is V gene, D gene, clone size, J gene, CDR3 protein, CDR3 DNA. The D gene is left open where the match is weak. Some rows have no size entry. The others give once, few or many, or a class for an expanded clone.

>TRBV6-5|TRBD2|-|TRBJ2-7
CASSYRLAGGDEQYF
TGTGCCAGCAGTTACCGCCTAGCGGGAGGCGACGAGCAGTACTTC
>TRBV14|TRBD1|-|TRBJ2-2
CASSQGPQGDGELFF
TGTGCCAGCAGCCAAGGGCCTCAGGGGGACGGGGAGCTGTTTTTT
>TRBV9|TRBD2|-|TRBJ2-5
CASSVAVGLAQETQYF
TGTGCCAGCAGCGTAGCTGTGGGACTAGCCCAAGAGACCCAGTACTTC
>TRBV4-3|-|-|TRBJ1-2
CASSQGTPAYGYTF
TGCGCCAGCAGCCAAGGAACACCAGCCTATGGCTACACCTTC
>TRBV5-4|TRBD2|-|TRBJ2-5
CASSSGLADQETQYF
TGTGCCAGCAGCTCGGGACTAGCGGACCAAGAGACCCAGTACTTC
>TRBV5-1|-|-|TRBJ2-6
CASSRGSSGANVLTF
TGCGCCAGCAGCCGGGGGAGCTCTGGGGCCAACGTCCTGACTTTC
>TRBV13|TRBD2|-|TRBJ2-7
CASLAGGLGSYEQYF
TGTGCCAGCTTGGCGGGGGGGCTGGGTTCCTACGAGCAGTACTTC
>TRBV19|TRBD2|-|TRBJ2-3
CASSIVNPYGLAGADTQYF
TGTGCCAGTAGTATTGTAAACCCATACGGACTAGCGGGGGCAGATACGCAGTATTTT
>TRBV6-6|-|-|TRBJ1-1
CASSTQGGSEAFF
TGTGCCAGCAGTACGCAGGGAGGCTCTGAAGCTTTCTTT
>TRBV4-2|-|-|TRBJ1-2
CASSQGRGATGYTF
TGTGCCAGCAGCCAAGGGCGAGGCGCGACTGGCTACACCTTC
>TRBV5-6|-|-|TRBJ2-7
CASSLWGSYEQYF
TGTGCCAGCAGCTTGTGGGGGTCCTACGAGCAGTACTTC
>TRBV27|TRBD1|-|TRBJ2-3
CASSPRTGRDTQYF
TGTGCCAGCAGTCCAAGGACAGGGCGGGATACGCAGTATTTT
>TRBV27|TRBD2|few|TRBJ2-1
CASGGDPAGNEQFF
TGTGCCAGCGGGGGGGACCCTGCGGGCAATGAGCAGTTCTTC
>TRBV28|-|-|TRBJ2-1
CASIPDRGYNEQFF
TGTGCCAGCATCCCGGACCGAGGATACAATGAGCAGTTCTTC
>TRBV7-2|-|once|TRBJ1-1
CASSRSTGANTEAFF
TGTGCCAGCAGCCGTTCTACGGGGGCGAACACTGAAGCTTTCTTT
>TRBV6-4|-|once|TRBJ2-3
CASSDWSDTQYF
TGTGCCAGCAGTGACTGGTCAGATACGCAGTATTTT
>TRBV27|TRBD1|-|TRBJ2-3
CASRGQAGTDTQYF
TGTGCCAGCAGGGGACAGGCCGGCACAGATACGCAGTATTTT